The 20 T cell receptor beta chains reported below all come from one sample, sequenced in a study of PD-1 blockade in classical Hodgkin lymphoma. Here immunoSEQ multiplex PCR was the method, and the copy in TCRdb shows in-frame clones only, minus some. The table records roughly 100,000 clones, around 89% of them present only once. Every patient experienced relapse after autologous stem cell transplantation, and brentuximab vedotin exposure varied. The sample in question was peripheral blood mononuclear cells (PBMCs), obtained before the second cycle of nivolumab. The receptors were gathered from a human donor with classical Hodgkin lymphoma.

This rearrangement joins TRBV28 to TRBJ1-6, with 8 bases lining up with TRBD1. Per germline, CDR1 MDHEN and CDR2 SYDVKM. J lost 0 bases, V lost 8 bases, and 3 bases had no gene match. This CDR3 contains 15 residues. The CDR3 sequence: CASQQGGSYNSPLHF. Here the CDR3 DNA reads TGTGCCAGCCAACAGGGGGGCTCCTATAATTCACCCCTCCACTTT.

The chain carries TRBV7-6 and TRBJ1-4; 7 bases agree with TRBD1. Trimming at V came to 0 bases and at J to 5 bases, leaving 0 bases not matched to a gene. Germline loops: CDR1 SGHVS, CDR2 FNYEAQ. The CDR3 is 14 amino acids. The CDR3: CASSLAGQNEKLFF. In DNA, the CDR3 is TGTGCCAGCAGCTTAGCGGGACAGAATGAAAAACTGTTTTTT.

The V and J genes are TRBV10-3 and TRBJ2-5; 11 bases are a match to TRBD2. Trimming cost V 6 bases and J 1 base; bases outside gene matches: 1. CDR1 ENHRY and CDR2 SYGVKD come from the germline V gene. This CDR3 has 14 amino acids. The CDR3 reads CAISGTSGQETQYF. The CDR3, as DNA: TGTGCCATCAGCGGGACTAGCGGCCAAGAGACCCAGTACTTC.

This rearrangement joins TRBV27 to TRBJ2-2; D possibly corresponds to TRBD1 (5 bases). Per germline, CDR1 MNHEY and CDR2 SMNVEV (reference sequence). The CDR3 consists of 15 residues. V lost 1 base, J lost 1 base, and 7 bases lay in between. In nucleotides, the CDR3 is TGTGCCAGCAGTTTATATAGGGGGAACACCGGGGAGCTGTTTTTT. This sequence encodes CASSLYRGNTGELFF.

This clone was seen a few times. The chain uses TRBV11-3 and TRBJ1-5, with TRBD1 identical over 7 bases. V was pared by 5 bases and J by 0 bases, with 4 bases of the junction left unmatched. The CDR3 totals 15 residues. CDR1 is SGHNT and CDR2 is YENEEA in the germline V gene. CDR3 DNA: TGTGCCAGCAGCCCAGGGGACAGTAGCAATCAGCCCCAGCATTTT. Residues: CASSPGDSSNQPQHF.

The chain's CDR3 is CASSLQGIDTQYF. The CDR3 coding sequence is TGTGCCAGCAGCTTACAGGGGATAGATACGCAGTATTTT. This rearrangement joins TRBV7-6 to TRBJ2-3, with D possibly TRBD1 on 6 matching bases. The V and J ends lost 2 bases and 5 bases respectively, with 8 bases between them. CDR1 and CDR2 (germline): SGHVS, FNYEAQ. This CDR3 has 13 amino acids.

This chain joins TRBV11-3 and TRBJ2-5, with a tentative D call TRBD1 (6 bases). Near its end, the DNA agrees better with TRBJ2-7, so the J call may be wrong. Germline V CDR1 and CDR2: SGHNT, YENEEA. The CDR3 runs 12 residues. Here the CDR3 reads CASSPQGYEQYF. The CDR3 nucleotides read TGTGCCAGCAGCCCTCAGGGGTACGAGCAGTACTTC.

The V and J genes are TRBV10-1 and TRBJ2-3, with 10 bases identical to TRBD2. The CDR3 has 19 residues. The J segment lost 0 bases and the V segment lost 2 bases, leaving 11 bases of the junction unmatched. Germline V gene lookup returns CDR1 WNHNN and CDR2 SYGVQD (reference sequence). The CDR3 protein is CASSEGLAGDPRSTDTQYF. CDR3 DNA sequence: TGCGCCAGCAGTGAGGGGCTAGCGGGGGACCCCCGGAGCACAGATACGCAGTATTTT.

This clone has just a few counts. V and J are TRBV11-3 and TRBJ1-2, with 8 bases that match TRBD1. CDR3 size: 17 residues. The germline gives CDR1 SGHNT, CDR2 YENEEA. The V gene end was trimmed by 2 bases and the J gene end by 4 bases; junction bases not matched to a gene: 12. The CDR3 here is CASSLRTGRTQSYGYTF. For the CDR3, the DNA is TGTGCCAGCAGCTTACGGACAGGGAGGACCCAGTCCTATGGCTACACCTTC.

The chain carries TRBV7-9 and TRBJ1-1, with D hard to call. The CDR3 spans 13 residues. Germline V gene data show CDR1 as SEHNR and CDR2 as FQNEAQ (reference sequence). The V end was cut by 3 bases, the J end by 7 bases, with 12 bases between. In DNA form, the CDR3 reads TGTGCCAGCAGCTTTCACTCCGTAATTGAAGCTTTCTTT. This sequence encodes CASSFHSVIEAFF.

This chain connects TRBV30 to TRBJ1-4; no clear D. Per germline, CDR1 GTSNPN and CDR2 SVGIG (reference sequence). The CDR3 covers 15 residues. Trimming cost V 0 bases and J 7 bases, with 15 bases left between them. CDR3 sequence reads: CAWSVRADGAEKLFF. CDR3 coding DNA: TGTGCCTGGAGTGTAAGGGCAGACGGTGCTGAAAAACTGTTTTTT.

The V call is TRBV10-2, the J call TRBJ2-7; D ambiguous. Trimming left V 4 bases short and J 3 bases short, with 4 bases between. Germline V gene data show CDR1 as WSHSY and CDR2 as SAAADI. The CDR3 has 11 residues. CDR3 amino acids: CASSAVYEQYF. Written as DNA, the CDR3 is TGCGCCAGCAGTGCGGTCTACGAGCAGTACTTC.

The chain links TRBV7-8 to TRBJ1-3; D unclear. The CDR3 extends over 14 amino acids. Germline V lookup: CDR1 SGHVS, CDR2 FQNEAQ. The V and J ends lost 1 base and 1 base respectively, with 5 bases between them. Written as DNA, the CDR3 is TGTGCCAGCAGCTTAGGAGTTTCTGGAAACACCATATATTTT. Its protein product is CASSLGVSGNTIYF. The variable domain in full, completed from reference TRBV7-8 and TRBJ1-3, reads GAGVSQSPRYKVAKRGQDVALRCDPISGHVSLFWYQQALGQGPEFLTYFQNEAQLDKSGLPSDRFFAERPEGSVSTLKIQRTQQEDSAVYLCASSLGVSGNTIYFGEGSWLTVV.

This rearrangement joins TRBV11-2 to TRBJ1-3, with D hard to call. The CDR3 sequence is 17 residues long. V was pared by 5 bases and J by 0 bases, with 17 bases between. Per the germline V gene, CDR1 is SGHAT and CDR2 is FQNNGV. The CDR3 sequence is CASSHLRSPSSGNTIYF. The CDR3 DNA reads as TGTGCCAGCAGCCACCTAAGGTCCCCGAGCTCTGGAAACACCATATATTTT.

In its sample, this clone was seen once. The gene calls are TRBV5-1 and TRBJ2-3, with D uncertain. The germline V and J ends were trimmed by 0 bases and 1 base, with 9 bases remaining between them. Germline CDR1 is SGHRS and CDR2 is YFSETQ. This CDR3 spans 15 amino acids. CDR3 sequence: CASSLAKVRTDTQYF. Written as DNA, the CDR3 is TGCGCCAGCAGCTTGGCTAAAGTTCGCACAGATACGCAGTATTTT.

CDR3: CASSGDRGRETQYF. Written as DNA, the CDR3 is TGTGCCAGCAGCGGGGACAGGGGGCGGGAGACCCAGTACTTC. The V and J genes are TRBV5-4 and TRBJ2-5, with 12 bases that match TRBD1. Per germline, CDR1 SGHNT and CDR2 YYREEE (reference sequence). The J segment lost 5 bases and the V segment lost 4 bases, leaving 3 bases of the junction unmatched. There are 14 residues in the CDR3. Filled out from reference TRBV5-4 and TRBJ2-5, the complete variable domain reads ETGVTQSPTHLIKTRGQQVTLRCSSQSGHNTVSWYQQALGQGPQFIFQYYREEENGRGNFPPRFSGLQFPNYSSELNVNALELDDSALYLCASSGDRGRETQYFGPGTRLLVL.

The V call is TRBV10-3, the J call TRBJ2-6; unclear D gene. Germline V lookup: CDR1 ENHRY, CDR2 SYGVKD. Deletions cut 8 bases from V and 0 bases from J, with 8 bases between. CDR3 size: 14 residues. The CDR3 coding sequence is TGTGCCATCTGCAAGGGCTCTGGGGCCAACGTCCTGACTTTC. It encodes CAICKGSGANVLTF.

The rearrangement joins TRBV13 to TRBJ1-1; D remains unclear. Trimming took off 5 bases at V and 4 bases at J, with 8 bases between the two ends. The germline V gene encodes CDR1 PRHDT and CDR2 FYEKMQ (reference sequence). The CDR3 covers 12 residues. This CDR3 reads CASSPTGTEAFF. The CDR3 bases are TGTGCCAGCAGCCCTACGGGCACTGAAGCTTTCTTT.

The chain has TRBV7-2 and TRBJ1-2; possibly TRBD1 for D (5 bases). The CDR3 runs 16 residues. V was pared by 5 bases and J by 4 bases, with 20 bases between. Germline loops: CDR1 SGHTA, CDR2 FQGNSA. CDR3 in DNA: TGTGCCAGCAGCAAAGGGGTTCCCCGGGGCCGCTATGGCTACACCTTC. Amino acids: CASSKGVPRGRYGYTF.

The CDR3: CASQGGVRTGELFF. DNA of the CDR3: TGTGCCAGCCAAGGCGGGGTGCGCACCGGGGAGCTGTTTTTT. This chain joins TRBV2 and TRBJ2-2; D might be TRBD2 (6 bases). This CDR3 spans 14 amino acids. CDR1 and CDR2 (germline): SNHLY, FYNNEI. The germline V and J ends were trimmed by 8 bases and 4 bases, with 14 bases remaining between them. Full variable domain (remainder filled in from reference TRBV2 and TRBJ2-2): EPEVTQTPSHQVTQMGQEVILRCVPISNHLYFYWYRQILGQKVEFLVSFYNNEISEKSEIFDDQFSVERPDGSNFTLKIRSTKLEDSAMYFCASQGGVRTGELFFGEGSRLTVL.